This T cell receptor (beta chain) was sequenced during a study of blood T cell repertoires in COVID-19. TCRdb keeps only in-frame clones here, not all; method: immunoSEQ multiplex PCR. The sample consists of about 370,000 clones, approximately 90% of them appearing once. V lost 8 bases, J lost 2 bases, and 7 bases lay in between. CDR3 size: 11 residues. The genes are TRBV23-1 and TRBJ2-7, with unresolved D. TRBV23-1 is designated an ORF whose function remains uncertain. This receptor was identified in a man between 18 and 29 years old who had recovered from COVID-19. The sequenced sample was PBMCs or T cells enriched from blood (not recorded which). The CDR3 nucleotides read TGCGCCAGCCGCTACCCCTACGAGCAGTACTTC. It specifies CASRYPYEQYF.